One sample yielded the 32 T cell receptor beta chains listed below, sequenced in a study of shared clonotypes between healthy human individuals. Using immunoSEQ multiplex PCR, the repertoire was profiled, and TCRdb retains in-frame clones only, with some absent. This sample has more than 2 million clones, with roughly 95% found just once. Sequences were obtained from naive CD4+ T cells sorted from blood. Subset indicated: CD45RA+ positively selected. The receptors come from a man younger than 35 in good health.

V is TRBV9 and J is TRBJ1-4, with D uncertain. Trimming cost V 4 bases and J 0 bases, with 7 bases left between them. Germline V CDR1 and CDR2: SGDLS, YYNGEE. The CDR3 runs 14 residues. The CDR3 DNA reads TGTGCCAGCAGCTTCCGCCCAACTAATGAAAAACTGTTTTTT. It yields the protein CASSFRPTNEKLFF.

The V call is TRBV7-2, the J call TRBJ2-2; D is unclear. The CDR3 spans 13 residues. Germline values: CDR1 SGHTA, CDR2 FQGNSA. Trimming stripped 7 bases from V and 7 bases from J, with 13 bases between. The CDR3 coding sequence is TGTGCCAGCACCCCGGCGGTGGGCGGGGAGCTGTTTTTT. It specifies CASTPAVGGELFF.

The chain carries TRBV29-1 and TRBJ1-2; D is possibly TRBD1 (5 bases). V was clipped by 3 bases and J by 4 bases, with 15 bases between them. From germline, CDR1 is SQVTM and CDR2 ANQGSEA. The CDR3 is 14 residues long. The CDR3 DNA reads as TGCAGCGTTGACGGGATAGGGGCACCCTATGGCTACACCTTC. Translation: CSVDGIGAPYGYTF.

The chain is built from TRBV28 and TRBJ2-1, with 7 bases matching TRBD1. The CDR3 has 13 residues. Trimming at V came to 7 bases and at J to 4 bases, leaving 4 bases not matched to a gene. The germline V gene has CDR1 MDHEN and CDR2 SYDVKM. CDR3 nucleotides: TGTGCCAGCAACCCGGACAGGTACAATGAGCAGTTCTTC. Residues: CASNPDRYNEQFF.

The rearrangement joins TRBV5-4 to TRBJ1-2, with D hard to call. The CDR3 has 12 residues. Looked up from germline, CDR1 is SGHNT and CDR2 is YYREEE (reference sequence). Trimming removed 5 bases from V and 4 bases from J, with 9 bases in between. CDR3 protein: CASRRGGYGYTF. Here the CDR3 DNA reads TGTGCCAGCAGGCGGGGAGGCTATGGCTACACCTTC. Complete variable domain (other parts from reference TRBV5-4 and TRBJ1-2): ETGVTQSPTHLIKTRGQQVTLRCSSQSGHNTVSWYQQALGQGPQFIFQYYREEENGRGNFPPRFSGLQFPNYSSELNVNALELDDSALYLCASRRGGYGYTFGSGTRLTVV.

The sample holds one count of this clone. This chain uses TRBV5-5 with TRBJ1-4; a possible D gene is TRBD1 (5 bases). Germline assignment: CDR1 SGHKS and CDR2 YYEKEE (reference sequence). CDR3 length equals 15 residues. V shed 0 bases and J shed 3 bases, with 9 bases lying between them. The CDR3 DNA reads TGTGCCAGCAGCTTGGGGAGCAGGGCTAATGAAAAACTGTTTTTT. This translates into CASSLGSRANEKLFF.

The chain carries TRBV30 and TRBJ1-2, with D tentatively TRBD1 (6 bases). The V gene lost 1 base and the J gene lost 3 bases, with 15 bases spanning the gap. Looked up from germline, CDR1 is GTSNPN and CDR2 is SVGIG (reference sequence). The CDR3 loop spans 15 amino acids. CDR3 nucleotides: TGTGCCTGGAGTGCTACAGGGTATCTCCACTATGGCTACACCTTC. It yields the protein CAWSATGYLHYGYTF.

The rearrangement joins TRBV28 to TRBJ2-7; D gene uncertain. This CDR3 is built from 13 residues. Germline V gene lookup returns CDR1 MDHEN and CDR2 SYDVKM. The ends were cut back, 7 bases at V and 5 bases at J, with 15 bases in the middle. The CDR3 loop is CASTLGRVNEQYF. The DNA of the CDR3 is TGTGCCAGCACCCTTGGGCGAGTAAACGAGCAGTACTTC.

Concerning this clone itself: This sample also contains other DNA sequences that code for the same CDR3. The chain has TRBV25-1 and TRBJ1-2; D gene ambiguous. The CDR3 covers 11 residues. The V gene lost 1 base and the J gene lost 7 bases, with 4 bases spanning the gap. Germline V gene lookup returns CDR1 MGHDK and CDR2 SYGVNS. CDR3 coding DNA: TGTGCCAGCAGTGAATTTGCTGGCTACACCTTC. Its protein is CASSEFAGYTF.

This sequence joins TRBV5-6 and TRBJ2-5; D not resolved. This CDR3 is built from 11 residues. Trimming removed 5 bases at V and 5 bases at J, with 7 bases between. Per germline, CDR1 SGHDT and CDR2 YYEEEE. The CDR3 nucleotides read TGTGCCAGCAGAAAACAGGAGACCCAGTACTTC. Translation: CASRKQETQYF.

The chain is built from TRBV10-3 and TRBJ2-7; either TRBD1 or TRBD2 may supply D (5 bases each). Germline loops: CDR1 ENHRY, CDR2 SYGVKD. Deletions cut 5 bases from V and 2 bases from J, with 10 bases between. This CDR3 comprises 13 residues. CDR3: CAISSGATYEQYF. The CDR3 DNA is TGTGCCATCAGTTCCGGGGCTACCTACGAGCAGTACTTC.

The chain employs TRBV5-1 and TRBJ1-1; possible D gene TRBD1, 6 bases. The CDR3 totals 15 residues. Germline V gene sequence: CDR1 SGHRS, CDR2 YFSETQ. The V gene lost 0 bases and the J gene lost 6 bases, with 15 bases spanning the gap. CDR3 amino acids: CASSLGGGRDPEAFF. The CDR3 DNA reads TGCGCCAGCAGCTTGGGTGGGGGGCGCGATCCTGAAGCTTTCTTT.

V is TRBV6-5 and J is TRBJ2-3, with D possibly TRBD1 on 6 matching bases. V gave up 5 bases and J gave up 6 bases, with 12 bases separating them. This CDR3 comprises 13 residues. The germline V gene encodes CDR1 MNHEY and CDR2 SVGAGI. CDR3 loop: CASSNHQGDTQYF. CDR3 bases: TGTGCCAGCAGTAATCACCAGGGGGATACGCAGTATTTT.

The rearrangement links TRBV14 to TRBJ1-3, with D possibly TRBD1 on 5 matching bases. Trimming took 3 bases from V and 1 from J, leaving 13 bases between them. The CDR3 is made up of 16 amino acids. Germline values: CDR1 SGHDN, CDR2 FVKESK. The chain's CDR3 is CASSQEGKGSGNTIYF. The CDR3 DNA reads as TGTGCCAGCAGCCAGGAGGGAAAGGGGTCTGGAAACACCATATATTTT.

The rearrangement uses TRBV27 and TRBJ2-1; either TRBD1 or TRBD2 may supply D (5 bases each). The CDR3 runs to 14 residues. In germline, CDR1 is MNHEY, CDR2 SMNVEV (reference sequence). V was cut by 5 bases and J by 6 bases, with 14 bases left in between. The DNA of the CDR3 is TGTGCCAGCAGTAAATATCTTGGGGGCAATGAGCAGTTCTTC. Translating it yields CASSKYLGGNEQFF.

This chain connects TRBV18 to TRBJ2-5; the D gene is possibly TRBD1 (6 bases). This CDR3 has 16 amino acids. CDR1 is KGHSH and CDR2 is LQKENI in the germline V gene. V gave up 2 bases and J gave up 4 bases, with 17 bases separating them. The CDR3 region is CASSPFAPQGGETQYF. The CDR3 coding sequence is TGTGCCAGCTCACCATTCGCGCCACAGGGTGGAGAGACCCAGTACTTC.

This chain links TRBV7-2 with TRBJ2-3; D is unclear. V was pared by 8 bases and J by 6 bases, with 18 bases between. From germline, CDR1 is SGHTA and CDR2 FQGNSA. The CDR3 has 14 amino acids. The CDR3 DNA reads as TGTGCCAGCTCGCCCCCAGCTTTCTACGATACGCAGTATTTT. This gives the protein CASSPPAFYDTQYF.

V is TRBV9 and J is TRBJ2-3, with D uncertain. Trimming shortened V by 0 bases and J by 3 bases, and 11 bases separated the two germline ends. The germline V gene has CDR1 SGDLS and CDR2 YYNGEE. The CDR3 length is 15 residues. The CDR3 nucleotides are TGTGCCAGCAGCGTAGCTGGGATAGCTACAGATACGCAGTATTTT. Protein sequence: CASSVAGIATDTQYF.

This chain uses TRBV20-1 with TRBJ1-3; D call uncertain. The CDR3 contains 11 residues. The V gene's germline CDR1 is DFQATT and CDR2 SNEGSKA (reference sequence). V was clipped by 3 bases and J by 16 bases, with 16 bases between them. As DNA, the CDR3 is TGCAGTGCTAGTCCGGGGTCTGGTATCTATTTT. Its protein product is CSASPGSGIYF.

This chain connects TRBV6-1 to TRBJ1-2, with 9 bases fitting TRBD1. CDR3 length: 15 residues. Germline assignment: CDR1 MNHNS and CDR2 SASEGT. Trimming removed 6 bases from V and 6 bases from J; junction bases left unmatched: 11. Here the CDR3 reads CASSLTDRGWHGYTF. The CDR3 nucleotides read TGTGCCAGCAGCCTCACCGACAGGGGGTGGCATGGCTACACCTTC.

The rearrangement joins TRBV5-1 to TRBJ1-5; perhaps TRBD1 as D (5 bases). This CDR3 contains 15 residues. The germline V gene encodes CDR1 SGHRS and CDR2 YFSETQ. V was shortened by 1 base and J by 6 bases, with 14 bases between the two germline ends. The CDR3 loop is CASSLSGGSGQPQHF. The CDR3 nucleotides read TGCGCCAGCAGCTTGTCCGGGGGGTCGGGTCAGCCCCAGCATTTT.

The table lists this clone with a count of one. The rearrangement joins TRBV6-1 to TRBJ2-5; D gene ambiguous. CDR1 and CDR2 from the germline V gene are MNHNS and SASEGT. This CDR3 is 11 amino acids long. Trimming shortened V by 5 bases and J by 4 bases, and 5 bases separated the two germline ends. The CDR3 DNA sequence: TGTGCCAGCAGTCACGGAGAGACCCAGTACTTC. Its translation: CASSHGETQYF.

This chain connects TRBV19 to TRBJ2-7; maybe TRBD2 (6 bases). Germline V lookup: CDR1 LNHDA, CDR2 SQIVND (reference sequence). The CDR3 consists of 16 residues. V was trimmed by 3 bases and J by 0 bases, leaving 15 bases between them. CDR3 in amino acids: CASSIGLAGSSYEQYF. In DNA form, the CDR3 reads TGTGCCAGTAGTATTGGTTTGGCGGGGAGCTCCTACGAGCAGTACTTC. Full variable domain (remainder filled in from reference TRBV19 and TRBJ2-7): DGGITQSPKYLFRKEGQNVTLSCEQNLNHDAMYWYRQDPGQGLRLIYYSQIVNDFQKGDIAEGYSVSREKKESFPLTVTSAQKNPTAFYLCASSIGLAGSSYEQYFGPGTRLTVT.

The chain carries TRBV2 and TRBJ1-6, with D maybe TRBD1 (5 bases). The CDR3 contains 14 residues. The germline CDR1 and CDR2 sequences are SNHLY and FYNNEI. V was shortened by 7 bases and J by 5 bases, with 12 bases between the two germline ends. Here the CDR3 reads CASTQGRDNSPLHF. CDR3 DNA sequence: TGTGCCAGCACCCAGGGACGGGATAATTCACCCCTCCACTTT. Looking up the rest from reference TRBV2 and TRBJ1-6 gives the full variable domain: EPEVTQTPSHQVTQMGQEVILRCVPISNHLYFYWYRQILGQKVEFLVSFYNNEISEKSEIFDDQFSVERPDGSNFTLKIRSTKLEDSAMYFCASTQGRDNSPLHFGNGTRLTVT.

The CDR3 DNA reads TGCGCCAGCAGCTTGGCCAGGGTTGACTATGGCTACACCTTC. Protein: CASSLARVDYGYTF. This sequence joins TRBV5-1 and TRBJ1-2; tentatively, D is TRBD1 (5 bases). Germline V gene lookup returns CDR1 SGHRS and CDR2 YFSETQ. The V end lost 0 bases, the J end lost 3 bases, and 9 bases lay between the germline ends. This CDR3 has 14 residues.

The gene calls are TRBV14 and TRBJ2-2; D is uncertain. The CDR3 is made up of 17 amino acids. Germline CDR1 SGHDN, CDR2 FVKESK. V was trimmed by 2 bases and J by 4 bases, leaving 17 bases between them. The CDR3 loop is CASSQRSGRTPTGELFF. In DNA, the CDR3 is TGTGCCAGCAGCCAAAGGTCAGGACGGACCCCCACCGGGGAGCTGTTTTTT.

This rearrangement joins TRBV6-1 to TRBJ1-5; TRBD1 agrees at 10 bases. The CDR3 spans 13 residues. The J segment lost 11 bases and the V segment lost 2 bases, leaving 3 bases of the junction unmatched. From germline, CDR1 is MNHNS and CDR2 SASEGT. CDR3 loop: CASSELGTGAQHF. The CDR3 DNA reads as TGTGCCAGCAGTGAATTAGGGACAGGGGCCCAGCATTTT.

This chain uses TRBV6-5 with TRBJ1-1, with TRBD1 matching 7 bases. Trimming removed 6 bases from V and 7 bases from J; junction bases left unmatched: 5. Germline CDR1 MNHEY, CDR2 SVGAGI. The CDR3 covers 12 residues. The CDR3 DNA is TGTGCCAGCAGCAGACAGGGTATTGAAGCTTTCTTT. This translates into CASSRQGIEAFF.

V and J are TRBV5-1 and TRBJ1-3; 8 bases are shared with TRBD1. Unmatched junction bases numbered 7, after V lost 3 bases and J lost 5 bases. Germline values: CDR1 SGHRS, CDR2 YFSETQ. The CDR3 is 15 amino acids. The CDR3: CASSSIGDRRNTIYF. CDR3 bases: TGCGCCAGCAGCTCCATAGGGGACAGGAGAAACACCATATATTTT.

This sequence joins TRBV5-1 and TRBJ2-2; either TRBD1 or TRBD2 may supply D (7 bases each). The V end was cut by 8 bases, the J end by 5 bases, with 19 bases between. From germline, CDR1 is SGHRS and CDR2 YFSETQ. This CDR3 contains 15 residues. CDR3 DNA: TGCGCCAGTTTTGACAGGGAGGGCCTAACCGGGGAGCTGTTTTTT. Its protein product is CASFDREGLTGELFF.

The chain is built from TRBV2 and TRBJ2-2; D call uncertain. The V end was cut by 8 bases, the J end by 1 base, with 14 bases between. This CDR3 spans 15 amino acids. The germline gives CDR1 SNHLY, CDR2 FYNNEI. The CDR3, as DNA: TGTGCCAGCTTGGCCACCTCGATGAACACCGGGGAGCTGTTTTTT. This sequence encodes CASLATSMNTGELFF.

The rearrangement links TRBV28 to TRBJ1-4; D is perhaps TRBD1 (6 bases). This CDR3 is built from 16 residues. Germline values: CDR1 MDHEN, CDR2 SYDVKM. V was cut by 1 base and J by 0 bases, with 9 bases left in between. The CDR3 nucleotides read TGTGCCAGCAGTTTATCGGGGGCGTCAACTAATGAAAAACTGTTTTTT. Translated: CASSLSGASTNEKLFF.